A single sample is the source of the 20 T cell receptor beta chains below, sequenced in a study of early T cells in non-severe SARS-CoV-2 infection. TCRdb ran MiXCR on the 5' RACE reads and lists one entry per CDR3 protein. This table holds 20,000 to 25,000 distinct CDR3 sequences, approximately 4.5% found once. The specimen sequenced was whole blood. The receptors here all came from an adult who was a healthcare worker with PCR-confirmed SARS-CoV-2 infection or an uninfected control (not recorded which).

This clonotype was counted many times. The rearrangement uses TRBV6-6 and TRBJ1-2; D perhaps matches TRBD1 (6 bases). This CDR3 is built from 14 residues. V dropped 2 bases and J dropped 5 bases, with 12 bases sitting between them. Germline V gene data show CDR1 as MNHNY and CDR2 as SVGAGI (reference sequence). The CDR3 DNA follows: TGTGCCAGCAGTTACGAGGGGGGACTATATGGCTACACCTTC. Its protein is CASSYEGGLYGYTF.

This clonotype showed up many times. The chain combines TRBV4-3 with TRBJ2-3; D is unresolved. The CDR3 spans 14 residues. Trimming stripped 0 bases from V and 6 bases from J, with 10 bases between. In germline, CDR1 is LGHNA, CDR2 YSLEER. As DNA, the CDR3 is TGCGCCAGCAGCCAAGATGTGGGCGTGGATACGCAGTATTTT. Translated: CASSQDVGVDTQYF.

Comment on this clonotype: A much larger clone is a single base away; this may be a read error. The rearrangement uses TRBV6-4 and TRBJ2-3; 12 bases line up with TRBD2. The CDR3 is 14 amino acids. CDR1 and CDR2 (germline): MRHNA, SNTAGT. The CDR3, as DNA: TGTGTCAGCAGTCGGACTAGCGGGGCGGGACTGCTGTATTTT. Translation: CVSSRTSGAGLLYF.

This clonotype was counted many times. The V call is TRBV6-5, the J call TRBJ2-6; tentatively, D is TRBD1 (6 bases). The CDR3 runs 15 residues. The germline CDR1 and CDR2 sequences are MNHEY and SVGAGI. V was shortened by 6 bases and J by 1 base, with 10 bases between the two germline ends. CDR3 sequence (DNA): TGTGCCAGCAGACTACAGGGATCTGGGGCCAACGTCCTGACTTTC. The encoded protein is CASRLQGSGANVLTF.

There are many counts of this clonotype. The rearrangement uses TRBV13 and TRBJ2-3, with TRBD2 matching over 12 bases. Germline CDR1 is PRHDT and CDR2 is FYEKMQ (reference sequence). With 4 bases clipped from V and 4 bases from J, the junction kept 6 bases outside the gene matches. The CDR3 length is 16 residues. Here the CDR3 reads CASSSSLAGGSDTQYF. The CDR3 DNA follows: TGTGCCAGCAGCTCCTCACTAGCGGGGGGATCAGATACGCAGTATTTT.

This clonotype was detected only a few times. The chain employs TRBV30 and TRBJ2-1; 8 bases fit TRBD1. CDR3 length: 13 residues. Per the germline V gene, CDR1 is GTSNPN and CDR2 is SVGIG (reference sequence). V lost 8 bases and J lost 0; bases outside the gene matches: 3. The CDR3 region has the DNA TGTGCCCGGGACAGGAGCTCCTACAATGAGCAGTTCTTC. This encodes CARDRSSYNEQFF. Full variable domain (missing parts from reference TRBV30 and TRBJ2-1): SQTIHQWPATLVQPVGSPLSLECTVEGTSNPNLYWYRQAAGRGLQLLFYSVGIGQISSEVPQNLSASRPQDRQFILSSKKLLLSDSGFYLCARDRSSYNEQFFGPGTRLTVL.

V gene TRBV5-1 combines with J gene TRBJ1-6; D is perhaps TRBD1 (5 bases). CDR3 size: 15 residues. Germline CDR1 reads SGHRS; CDR2 reads YFSETQ. Trimming took 4 bases from V and 7 from J, leaving 15 bases between them. The CDR3 spells CASSREGRNNSPLHF. DNA for the CDR3: TGCGCCAGCAGCCGGGAGGGGAGGAACAATTCACCCCTCCACTTT.

This clonotype was detected many times. This rearrangement joins TRBV14 to TRBJ1-2; weak D call: TRBD1 (6 bases). V lost 4 bases to trimming and J lost 6 bases, with 9 bases between them. The germline V gene encodes CDR1 SGHDN and CDR2 FVKESK. This CDR3 comprises 12 residues. CDR3: CASSRGADGYTF. As DNA, the CDR3 is TGTGCCAGCAGCCGGGGGGCAGATGGCTACACCTTC.

The V call is TRBV24-1, the J call TRBJ2-5, with unresolved D. The CDR3 covers 13 residues. The V and J ends lost 3 bases and 2 bases respectively, with 6 bases between them. Germline V CDR1 and CDR2: KGHDR, SFDVKD. The CDR3 coding sequence is TGTGCCACCAGTGATCTAGAACAAGAGACCCAGTACTTC. This translates into CATSDLEQETQYF.

The chain employs TRBV6-5 and TRBJ2-3; 13 nucleotides line up with TRBD2. The CDR3 totals 17 residues. The V and J ends lost 4 bases and 4 bases, in that order; junction bases with no gene match: 8. Germline lookup yields CDR1 MNHEY and CDR2 SVGAGI. Written as DNA, the CDR3 is TGTGCCAGCAGTTCACCCCGAGGGACTAGCGGGGCAGATACGCAGTATTTT. It codes for CASSSPRGTSGADTQYF.

This clonotype was found a few times. The DNA of the CDR3 is TGTGCCAGCAGTTACTCGGGCAGGGGGAGGTTCGATACGCAGTATTTT. It encodes CASSYSGRGRFDTQYF. The gene calls are TRBV6-5 and TRBJ2-3, with a possible D match to TRBD1 (7 bases). The length of the CDR3 is 16 residues. Between the trimmed V and J ends, which lost 0 bases and 6 bases, there was a span of 16 bases. Looked up from germline, CDR1 is MNHEY and CDR2 is SVGAGI.

In its sample, this clonotype was seen many times. One end of the junction is discordant with germline, which a read error may explain. The J gene is TRBJ1-5, the V gene TRBV4-1; 7 nucleotides match TRBD1. The CDR3 contains 17 residues. The V gene's germline CDR1 is MGHRA and CDR2 YSYEKL. The CDR3 loop reads CANSQDRDPSDNQPQHF. CDR3 coding DNA: TGCGCCAACAGCCAAGACAGGGACCCAAGTGACAATCAGCCCCAGCATTTT.

This clonotype is medium-sized within its sample. V and J are TRBV20-1 and TRBJ2-3; TRBD1 might be the D (5 bases). The germline CDR1 and CDR2 sequences are DFQATT and SNEGSKA (reference sequence). Trimming left V 5 bases short and J 2 bases short, with 14 bases between. CDR3 size: 14 residues. CDR3 sequence: CSAPRQIVTDTQYF. In DNA form, the CDR3 reads TGCAGTGCTCCGAGACAGATTGTCACAGATACGCAGTATTTT.

This clonotype was counted ten times or more. The J gene is TRBJ2-5, the V gene TRBV5-1; 7 bases are a match to TRBD2. CDR3 size: 15 residues. Unmatched junction bases numbered 6, after V lost 0 bases and J lost 4 bases. In germline, CDR1 is SGHRS, CDR2 YFSETQ. The CDR3 loop reads CASSLVAGEVETQYF. The CDR3 region has the DNA TGCGCCAGCAGCTTGGTGGCGGGGGAGGTAGAGACCCAGTACTTC. The variable domain in full, with the rest retrieved from reference TRBV5-1 and TRBJ2-5, is KAGVTQTPRYLIKTRGQQVTLSCSPISGHRSVSWYQQTPGQGLQFLFEYFSETQRNKGNFPGRFSGRQFSNSRSEMNVSTLELGDSALYLCASSLVAGEVETQYFGPGTRLLVL.

This clonotype was seen only a few times. The chain combines TRBV7-2 with TRBJ2-5; D might be TRBD1 or TRBD2, each matching 7 bases. The V gene's germline CDR1 is SGHTA and CDR2 FQGNSA. The V end lost 0 bases, the J end lost 9 bases, and 17 bases lay between the germline ends. The CDR3 runs 15 residues. The CDR3 here is CASSLASGTQGAQYF. As DNA, the CDR3 is TGTGCCAGCAGCTTAGCGAGCGGGACCCAGGGGGCCCAGTACTTC.

Many counts were recorded for this clonotype. The rearrangement links TRBV6-5 to TRBJ2-7; D not certain. Per the germline V gene, CDR1 is MNHEY and CDR2 is SVGAGI. V lost 2 bases and J lost 7, with 15 bases in between. The CDR3 is made up of 14 amino acids. The DNA for the CDR3 is TGTGCCAGCAGTTACAGGGAAACGGTACGGGAGCAGTACTTC. Translation gives CASSYRETVREQYF.

V is TRBV28 and J is TRBJ1-1; no firm D call. Germline lookup yields CDR1 MDHEN and CDR2 SYDVKM. This CDR3 contains 14 residues. The V gene lost 7 bases and the J gene lost 2 bases, with 14 bases spanning the gap. Here the CDR3 DNA reads TGTGCCAGCATATCCCCGGCGGTAAACACTGAAGCTTTCTTT. This encodes CASISPAVNTEAFF.

This clonotype was seen a handful of times. This rearrangement joins TRBV5-1 to TRBJ1-1, with D perhaps matching TRBD1 (6 bases). The CDR3 is made up of 14 amino acids. The germline V gene has CDR1 SGHRS and CDR2 YFSETQ. V dropped 1 base and J dropped 4 bases, with 11 bases sitting between them. This chain's CDR3 is CASSLWGGRTEAFF. The CDR3, as DNA: TGCGCCAGCAGCTTGTGGGGGGGCCGCACTGAAGCTTTCTTT.

The CDR3 region is CASSNGQFSYEQYF. In nucleotides, the CDR3 is TGTGCCAGCAGCAATGGACAGTTCTCCTACGAGCAGTACTTC. The chain employs TRBV7-8 and TRBJ2-7; the D gene is possibly TRBD1 (6 bases). Trimming left V 5 bases short and J 0 bases short, with 11 bases between. From germline, CDR1 is SGHVS and CDR2 FQNEAQ. The CDR3 loop spans 14 amino acids.

This chain links TRBV28 with TRBJ2-2, with a possible D match to TRBD1 (5 bases). The V end was cut by 2 bases, the J end by 1 base, with 5 bases between. The germline V gene encodes CDR1 MDHEN and CDR2 SYDVKM. The CDR3 spans 14 residues. This CDR3 reads CASSLGQNTGELFF. The CDR3, as DNA: TGTGCCAGCAGTTTAGGACAGAACACCGGGGAGCTGTTTTTT.